The clone carrying this T cell receptor (beta chain) was detected only a few times. CDR1 is MNHEY and CDR2 is SMNVEV in the germline V gene (reference sequence). The CDR3 is made up of 14 amino acids. The V end lost 6 bases, the J end lost 1 base, and 12 bases lay between the germline ends. This entry belongs to a study of blood T cell repertoires in COVID-19. The overall study: The samples span acute and convalescent COVID-19 from the United States, Italy and Spain. PBMCs, B-cell-depleted T cells, or T cells provided the cDNA or gDNA that made up the material.

In the source study's methods: Amplification of reference gene primers was used by the study to estimate nucleated cell counts. TCRdb's table, derived via immunoSEQ multiplex PCR, lists solely in-frame clones and lacks some. V, J and clone size were drawn from that table, and D and trimming were deduced from the DNA. The table has some 97,000 clones, over 75% seen once. The chain is built from TRBV27 and TRBJ1-1; TRBD1 is a possible D gene (6 bases). This receptor was taken from a human donor in a cohort sampled during active COVID-19. Sequencing was carried out using peripheral blood. The CDR3 DNA reads TGTGCCAGCAGCCTCGGGGGGCAGAACACTGAAGCTTTCTTT. Its translation: CASSLGGQNTEAFF.